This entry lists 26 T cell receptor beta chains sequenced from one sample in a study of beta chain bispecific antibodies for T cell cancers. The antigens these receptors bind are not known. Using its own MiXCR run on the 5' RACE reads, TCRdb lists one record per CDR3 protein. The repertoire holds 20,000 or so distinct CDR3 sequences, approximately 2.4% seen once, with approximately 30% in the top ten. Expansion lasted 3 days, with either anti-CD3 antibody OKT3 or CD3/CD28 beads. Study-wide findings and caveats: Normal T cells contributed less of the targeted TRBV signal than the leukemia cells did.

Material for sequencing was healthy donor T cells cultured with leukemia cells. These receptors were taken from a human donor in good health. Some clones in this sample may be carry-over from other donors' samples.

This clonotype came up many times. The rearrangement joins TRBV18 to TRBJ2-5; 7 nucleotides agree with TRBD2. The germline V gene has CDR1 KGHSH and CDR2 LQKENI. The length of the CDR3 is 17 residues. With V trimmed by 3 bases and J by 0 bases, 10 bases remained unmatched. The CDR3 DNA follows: TGTGCCAGCTCACCCCTTCCGGGGGGATCGTACCAAGAGACCCAGTACTTC. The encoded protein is CASSPLPGGSYQETQYF. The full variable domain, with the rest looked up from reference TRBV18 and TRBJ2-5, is NAGVMQNPRHLVRRRGQEARLRCSPMKGHSHVYWYRQLPEEGLKFMVYLQKENIIDESGMPKERFSAEFPKEGPSILRIQQVVRGDSAAYFCASSPLPGGSYQETQYFGPGTRLLVL.

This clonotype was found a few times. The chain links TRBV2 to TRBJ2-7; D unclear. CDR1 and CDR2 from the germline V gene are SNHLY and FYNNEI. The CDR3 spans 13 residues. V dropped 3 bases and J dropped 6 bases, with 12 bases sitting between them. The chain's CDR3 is CASSDSDWGEQYF. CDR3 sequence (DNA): TGTGCCAGCAGTGACAGTGATTGGGGCGAGCAGTACTTC.

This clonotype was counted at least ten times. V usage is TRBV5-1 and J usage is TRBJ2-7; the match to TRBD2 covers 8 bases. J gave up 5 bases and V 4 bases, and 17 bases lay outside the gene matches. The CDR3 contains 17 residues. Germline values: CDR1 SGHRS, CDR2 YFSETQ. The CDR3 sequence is CASSRSLGAGGMHEQYF. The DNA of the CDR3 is TGCGCCAGCAGCCGGTCTCTTGGGGCGGGGGGTATGCACGAGCAGTACTTC.

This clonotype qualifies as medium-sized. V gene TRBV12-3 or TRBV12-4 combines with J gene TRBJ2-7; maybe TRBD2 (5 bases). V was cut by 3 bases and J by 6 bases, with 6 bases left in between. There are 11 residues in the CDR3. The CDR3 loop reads CASSFGVEQYF. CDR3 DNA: TGTGCCAGCAGTTTCGGGGTCGAGCAGTACTTC.

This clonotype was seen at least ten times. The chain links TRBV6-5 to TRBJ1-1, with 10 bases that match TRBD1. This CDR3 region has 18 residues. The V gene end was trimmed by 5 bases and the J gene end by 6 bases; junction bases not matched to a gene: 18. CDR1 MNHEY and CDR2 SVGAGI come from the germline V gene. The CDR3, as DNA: TGTGCCAGCAGTAAGACCGGGACAGGGGCCCGAGCCGGAGCTGAAGCTTTCTTT. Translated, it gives CASSKTGTGARAGAEAFF.

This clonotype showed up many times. This CDR3 reads CSSRDSGSLQETQYF. The CDR3 DNA is TGCAGCTCCAGGGACAGCGGATCCTTACAAGAGACCCAGTACTTC. The gene calls are TRBV29-1 and TRBJ2-5; TRBD1 agrees at 7 bases. The CDR3 covers 15 residues. The V gene's germline CDR1 is SQVTM and CDR2 ANQGSEA. Trimming cost V 8 bases and J 2 bases; bases outside gene matches: 14.

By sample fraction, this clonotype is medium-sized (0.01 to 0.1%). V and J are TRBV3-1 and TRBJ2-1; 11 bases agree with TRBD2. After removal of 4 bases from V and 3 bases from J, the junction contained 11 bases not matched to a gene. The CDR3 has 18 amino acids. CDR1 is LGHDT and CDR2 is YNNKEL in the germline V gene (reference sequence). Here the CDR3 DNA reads TGTGCCAGCAGCCTTGTATTTAGCGGGGGGGTTCACTACAATGAGCAGTTCTTC. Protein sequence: CASSLVFSGGVHYNEQFF.

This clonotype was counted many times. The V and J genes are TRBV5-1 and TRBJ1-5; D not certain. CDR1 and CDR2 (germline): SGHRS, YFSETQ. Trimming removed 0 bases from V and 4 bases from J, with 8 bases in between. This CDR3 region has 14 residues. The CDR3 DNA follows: TGCGCCAGCAGCTTGGAAGGGCAGAATCAGCCCCAGCATTTT. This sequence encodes CASSLEGQNQPQHF.

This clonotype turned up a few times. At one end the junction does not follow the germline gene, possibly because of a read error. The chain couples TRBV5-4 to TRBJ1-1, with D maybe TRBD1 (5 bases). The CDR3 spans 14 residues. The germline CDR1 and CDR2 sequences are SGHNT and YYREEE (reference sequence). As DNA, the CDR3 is TGTGCCAGCACCTTGACAGATAAGAACACTGAAGCTTTCTTT. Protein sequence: CASTLTDKNTEAFF.

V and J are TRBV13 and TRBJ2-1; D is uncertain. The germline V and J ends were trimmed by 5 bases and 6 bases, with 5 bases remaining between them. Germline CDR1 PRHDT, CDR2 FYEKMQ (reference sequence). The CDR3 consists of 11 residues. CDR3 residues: CASSGGNEQFF. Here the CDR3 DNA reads TGTGCCAGCAGCGGTGGCAATGAGCAGTTCTTC. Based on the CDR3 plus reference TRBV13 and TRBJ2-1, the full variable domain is AAGVIQSPRHLIKEKRETATLKCYPIPRHDTVYWYQQGPGQDPQFLISFYEKMQSDKGSIPDRFSAQQFSDYHSELNMSSLELGDSALYFCASSGGNEQFFGPGTRLTVL.

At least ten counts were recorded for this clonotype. In DNA form, the CDR3 reads TGTGCCAGCAGGACCGGGACAGAAATCCACGAGCAGTACTTC. Translating it yields CASRTGTEIHEQYF. The chain couples TRBV6-2 or TRBV6-3 to TRBJ2-7; 7 bases align to TRBD1. The CDR3 is made up of 14 amino acids. Germline V CDR1 and CDR2: MNHEY, SVGEGT. Trimming at V came to 6 bases and at J to 5 bases, leaving 10 bases not matched to a gene.

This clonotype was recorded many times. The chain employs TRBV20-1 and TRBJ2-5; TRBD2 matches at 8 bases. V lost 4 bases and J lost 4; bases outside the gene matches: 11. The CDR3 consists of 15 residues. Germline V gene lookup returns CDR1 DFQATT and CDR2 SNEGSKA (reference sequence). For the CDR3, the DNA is TGCAGTGCTACGGTCCTAGCGGGCCTGGGAGAGACCCAGTACTTC. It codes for CSATVLAGLGETQYF.

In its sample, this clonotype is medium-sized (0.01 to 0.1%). The CDR3 protein is CAISGRGGHTDTQYF. CDR3 nucleotides: TGTGCCATCAGTGGTCGGGGGGGCCACACAGATACGCAGTATTTT. The gene calls are TRBV10-3 and TRBJ2-3; TRBD2 matches 8 bases. The J segment lost 2 bases and the V segment lost 4 bases, leaving 5 bases of the junction unmatched. The CDR3 length is 15 residues. Germline V gene sequence: CDR1 ENHRY, CDR2 SYGVKD.

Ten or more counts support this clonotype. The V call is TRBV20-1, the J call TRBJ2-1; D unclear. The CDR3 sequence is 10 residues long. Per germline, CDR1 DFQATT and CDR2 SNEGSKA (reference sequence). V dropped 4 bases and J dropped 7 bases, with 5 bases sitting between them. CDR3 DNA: TGCAGTGCTAAACAGAATGAGCAGTTCTTC. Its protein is CSAKQNEQFF.

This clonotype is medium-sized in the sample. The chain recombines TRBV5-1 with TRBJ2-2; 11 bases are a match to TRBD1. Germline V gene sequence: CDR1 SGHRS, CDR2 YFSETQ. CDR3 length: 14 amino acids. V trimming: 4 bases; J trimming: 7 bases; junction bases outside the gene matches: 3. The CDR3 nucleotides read TGCGCCAGCAGCGGGACAGGGGGTCTCGGGGAGCTGTTTTTT. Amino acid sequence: CASSGTGGLGELFF.

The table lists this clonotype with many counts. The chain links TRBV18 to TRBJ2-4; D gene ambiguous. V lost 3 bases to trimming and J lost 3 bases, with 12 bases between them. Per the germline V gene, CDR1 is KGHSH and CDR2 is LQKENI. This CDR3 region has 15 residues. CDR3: CASSPEPDVKNIQYF. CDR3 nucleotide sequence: TGTGCCAGCTCACCCGAACCGGATGTCAAAAACATTCAGTACTTC.

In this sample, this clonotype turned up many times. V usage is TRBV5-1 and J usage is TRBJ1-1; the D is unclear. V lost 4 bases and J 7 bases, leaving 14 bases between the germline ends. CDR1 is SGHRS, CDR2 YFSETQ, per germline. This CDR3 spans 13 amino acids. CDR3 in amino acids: CASSTAAGVEAFF. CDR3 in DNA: TGCGCCAGCAGCACAGCCGCAGGAGTTGAAGCTTTCTTT.

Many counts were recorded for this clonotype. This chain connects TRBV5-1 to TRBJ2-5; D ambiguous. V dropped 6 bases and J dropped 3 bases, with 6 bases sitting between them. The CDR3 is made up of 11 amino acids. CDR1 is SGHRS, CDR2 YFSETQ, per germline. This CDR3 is CASTTEETQYF. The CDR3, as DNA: TGCGCCAGCACCACCGAAGAGACCCAGTACTTC.

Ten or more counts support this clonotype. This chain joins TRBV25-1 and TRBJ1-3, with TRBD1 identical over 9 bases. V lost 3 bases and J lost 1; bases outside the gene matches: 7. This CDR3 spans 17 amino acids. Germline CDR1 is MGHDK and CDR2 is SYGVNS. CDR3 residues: CASSDSSGTGSGNTIYF. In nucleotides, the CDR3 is TGTGCCAGCAGTGATTCCTCCGGGACAGGGTCTGGAAACACCATATATTTT.

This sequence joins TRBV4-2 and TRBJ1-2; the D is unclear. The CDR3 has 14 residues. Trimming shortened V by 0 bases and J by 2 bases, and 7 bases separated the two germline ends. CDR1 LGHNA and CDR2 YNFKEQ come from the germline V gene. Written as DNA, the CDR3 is TGTGCCAGCAGCCAAGAAAGTCAGAACTATGGCTACACCTTC. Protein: CASSQESQNYGYTF.

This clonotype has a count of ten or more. The CDR3 protein is CASSLSQGNTIYF. The CDR3 nucleotides read TGTGCCAGCAGCTTGTCGCAAGGAAACACCATATATTTT. The chain recombines TRBV7-3 with TRBJ1-3; D gene ambiguous. Trimming removed 3 bases from V and 4 bases from J, with 7 bases in between. Germline V gene data show CDR1 as SGHTA and CDR2 as FQGTGA. The CDR3 is 13 residues long.

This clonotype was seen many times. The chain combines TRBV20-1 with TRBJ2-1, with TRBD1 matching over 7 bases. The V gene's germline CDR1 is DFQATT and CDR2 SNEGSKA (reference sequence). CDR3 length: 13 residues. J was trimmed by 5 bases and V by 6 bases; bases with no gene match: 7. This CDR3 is CSAETGTNNEQFF. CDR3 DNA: TGCAGTGCCGAGACAGGGACAAACAATGAGCAGTTCTTC.

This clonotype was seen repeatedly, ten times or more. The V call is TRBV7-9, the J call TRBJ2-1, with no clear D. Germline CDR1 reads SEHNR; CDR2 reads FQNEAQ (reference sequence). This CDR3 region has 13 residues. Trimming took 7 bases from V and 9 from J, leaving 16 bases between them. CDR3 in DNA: TGTGCCAGCACCACGGACCACCACATTGAGCAGTTCTTC. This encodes CASTTDHHIEQFF.

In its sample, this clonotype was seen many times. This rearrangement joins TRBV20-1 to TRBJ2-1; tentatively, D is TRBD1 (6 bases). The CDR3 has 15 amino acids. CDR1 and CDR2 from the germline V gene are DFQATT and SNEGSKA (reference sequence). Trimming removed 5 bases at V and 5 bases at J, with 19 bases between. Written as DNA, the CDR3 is TGCAGTGCTGTCAACAGGGACGCCGTAGACAATGAGCAGTTCTTC. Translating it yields CSAVNRDAVDNEQFF.

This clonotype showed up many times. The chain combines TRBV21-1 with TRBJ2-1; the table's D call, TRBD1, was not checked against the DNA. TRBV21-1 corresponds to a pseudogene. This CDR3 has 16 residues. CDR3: CASSSPRQHSYNEQFF. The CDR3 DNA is TGTGCCAGCAGCTCCCCCCGACAGCACTCCTACAATGAGCAGTTCTTC.

The chain's CDR3 is CASRRTGDSYGYTF. The CDR3 DNA is TGCGCCAGCAGGAGGACAGGCGATTCGTATGGCTACACCTTC. The rearrangement links TRBV5-1 to TRBJ1-2; 7 nucleotides line up with TRBD1. This CDR3 spans 14 amino acids. V was clipped by 5 bases and J by 5 bases; unmatched bases: 9. Per the germline V gene, CDR1 is SGHRS and CDR2 is YFSETQ.